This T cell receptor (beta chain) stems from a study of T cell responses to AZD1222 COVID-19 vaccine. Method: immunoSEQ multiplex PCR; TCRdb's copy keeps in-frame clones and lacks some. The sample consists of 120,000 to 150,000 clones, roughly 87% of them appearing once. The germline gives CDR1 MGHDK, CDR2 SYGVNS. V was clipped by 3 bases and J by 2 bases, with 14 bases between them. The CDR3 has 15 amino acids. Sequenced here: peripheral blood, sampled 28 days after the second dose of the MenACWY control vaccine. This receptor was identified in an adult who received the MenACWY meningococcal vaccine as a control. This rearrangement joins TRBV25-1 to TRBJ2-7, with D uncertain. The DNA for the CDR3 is TGTGCCAGCAGTGACCCCGCGAAGGGTCCCTACGAGCAGTACTTC. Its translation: CASSDPAKGPYEQYF.